Judged by abundance, the clone carrying this T cell receptor (beta chain) is medium-sized. Trimming removed 0 bases at V and 5 bases at J, with 16 bases between. CDR1 is KGHSH, CDR2 LQKENI, per germline. The CDR3 runs to 17 residues. MiXCR was run by TCRdb on the 5' RACE reads, yielding one entry per CDR3 protein. The data show about 34,000 distinct CDR3 sequences, with roughly 5% seen just once and approximately 6.6% held by the top ten. This record belongs to a study of early T cells in non-severe SARS-CoV-2 infection. V is TRBV18 and J is TRBJ2-2; the D gene is possibly TRBD1 (5 bases). This sequence was found in an adult who was a healthcare worker with PCR-confirmed SARS-CoV-2 infection or an uninfected control (not recorded which). Material for sequencing was whole blood. For the CDR3, the DNA is TGTGCCAGCTCACCACCGAAGACAGCCCTGGGGACCGGGGAGCTGTTTTTT. Amino acid sequence: CASSPPKTALGTGELFF.